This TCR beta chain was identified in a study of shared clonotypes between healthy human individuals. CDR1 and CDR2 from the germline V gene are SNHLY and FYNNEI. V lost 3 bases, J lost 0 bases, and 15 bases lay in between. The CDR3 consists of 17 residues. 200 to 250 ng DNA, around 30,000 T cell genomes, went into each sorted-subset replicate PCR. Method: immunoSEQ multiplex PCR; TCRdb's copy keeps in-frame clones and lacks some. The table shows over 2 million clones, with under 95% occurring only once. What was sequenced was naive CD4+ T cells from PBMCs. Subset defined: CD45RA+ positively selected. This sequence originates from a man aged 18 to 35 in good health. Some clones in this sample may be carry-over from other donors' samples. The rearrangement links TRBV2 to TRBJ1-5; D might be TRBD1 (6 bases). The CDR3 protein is CASSEYQGINSNQPQHF. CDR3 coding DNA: TGTGCCAGCAGTGAGTATCAGGGGATAAATAGCAATCAGCCCCAGCATTTT.